A single sample gave rise to the 12 T cell receptor beta chains below, sequenced in a study of T cell changes during pregnancy in multiple sclerosis. The method was immunoSEQ multiplex PCR; TCRdb's version includes in-frame clones alone and lacks a portion of them. The sample has roughly 40,000 clones, around 94% seen once; the top ten hold 0.7% to 1%. Sequenced here: CD4+ T cells from peripheral blood mononuclear cells, sampled before pregnancy. These receptors were obtained from a female donor with multiple sclerosis, enrolled in a pregnancy study.

The chain couples TRBV14 to TRBJ2-7, with a weak D call TRBD2 (6 bases). The CDR3 covers 14 residues. Between the trimmed V and J ends, which lost 4 bases and 4 bases, there was a span of 14 bases. The V gene's germline CDR1 is SGHDN and CDR2 FVKESK. The DNA of the CDR3 is TGTGCCAGCAGCCCCCTGAGGCGGGGTTACGAGCAGTACTTC. Its translation is CASSPLRRGYEQYF.

The chain couples TRBV19 to TRBJ2-5, with 8 positions matching TRBD2. The CDR3 contains 14 residues. V lost 5 bases, J lost 5 bases, and 7 bases stayed unmatched. Germline CDR1 reads LNHDA; CDR2 reads SQIVND (reference sequence). The CDR3 coding sequence is TGTGCCAGTAGTTTGAGCGGGAGATGGGAGACCCAGTACTTC. Protein product: CASSLSGRWETQYF.

The chain recombines TRBV15 with TRBJ2-1; 11 nucleotides match TRBD2. The CDR3 loop spans 15 amino acids. The V and J ends lost 4 bases and 4 bases, in that order; junction bases with no gene match: 3. CDR1 LNHNV and CDR2 YYDKDF come from the germline V gene (reference sequence). The CDR3 sequence is CATSIGTSGYNEQFF. The CDR3 coding sequence is TGTGCCACCAGCATAGGGACTAGCGGATACAATGAGCAGTTCTTC.

The chain carries TRBV5-1 and TRBJ2-2, with D possibly matching TRBD1 (5 bases). The V gene lost 4 bases and the J gene lost 5 bases, with 9 bases spanning the gap. The CDR3 is made up of 13 amino acids. The germline V gene has CDR1 SGHRS and CDR2 YFSETQ. This CDR3 reads CASSLQGTGELFF. The CDR3 nucleotides read TGCGCCAGCAGCCTCCAGGGTACCGGGGAGCTGTTTTTT.

The chain combines TRBV7-2 with TRBJ2-5; TRBD2 might be the D (7 bases). The DNA end is a closer match to TRBJ2-7, so the J assignment may be wrong. This CDR3 region has 17 residues. Germline loops: CDR1 SGHTA, CDR2 FQGNSA. The CDR3, as DNA: TGTGCCAGCAGCTTAGGGGGGAGGGGGTTACTGAACTACGAGCAGTACTTC. Amino acids: CASSLGGRGLLNYEQYF.

The gene calls are TRBV7-2 and TRBJ2-2; a weak D match, TRBD2 (6 bases). The V gene's germline CDR1 is SGHTA and CDR2 FQGNSA. The CDR3 is 14 amino acids. V lost 1 base and J lost 5, with 8 bases in between. This CDR3 is CASSLGEATGELFF. CDR3 bases: TGTGCCAGCAGCTTAGGGGAGGCGACCGGGGAGCTGTTTTTT.

In this sample, this clone turned up once. The chain employs TRBV28 and TRBJ2-2; 7 nucleotides align to TRBD1. With V trimmed by 3 bases and J by 6 bases, 7 bases remained unmatched. CDR3 length equals 15 residues. Germline V gives CDR1 MDHEN, CDR2 SYDVKM. The CDR3 DNA reads TGTGCCAGCAGTTTCCTCGACAGGGTGGCCGGGGAGCTGTTTTTT. This gives the protein CASSFLDRVAGELFF.

The chain has TRBV19 and TRBJ1-2; maybe TRBD1 (6 bases). Trimming cost V 4 bases and J 8 bases, with 14 bases left between them. Germline CDR1 LNHDA, CDR2 SQIVND (reference sequence). The CDR3 is made up of 13 amino acids. The CDR3 DNA is TGTGCCAGTAGTACTCAGGGGTCCGGCGGCTACACCTTC. Translation: CASSTQGSGGYTF.

This chain links TRBV7-6 with TRBJ1-1, with D perhaps TRBD1 (5 bases). Germline lookup yields CDR1 SGHVS and CDR2 FNYEAQ. V was shortened by 4 bases and J by 6 bases, with 15 bases between the two germline ends. CDR3 length: 14 residues. CDR3 sequence (DNA): TGTGCCAGCAGCTCCCGACAAGGAGGGGCTGAAGCTTTCTTT. It encodes CASSSRQGGAEAFF.

To note about this clone: A read error may produce the germline difference seen at one junction end. The chain combines TRBV4-2 with TRBJ2-7, with 8 nucleotides matching TRBD1. This CDR3 is built from 14 residues. Germline V gene data show CDR1 as LGHNA and CDR2 as YNFKEQ. The CDR3 region is CASSPTSGETGETF. CDR3 DNA sequence: TGTGCCAGCAGCCCGACGAGTGGCGAGACAGGGGAAACCTTC.

As regards this clone: At the DNA level, this CDR3 is encoded by other sequences in the same sample as well. This CDR3 reads CASSQDPRVYTEAFF. In DNA form, the CDR3 reads TGCGCCAGCAGCCAAGATCCCAGGGTGTATACTGAAGCTTTCTTT. The chain joins TRBV4-3 to TRBJ1-1; weak D call: TRBD1 (5 bases). The V end was cut by 0 bases, the J end by 5 bases, with 13 bases between. Germline V gene lookup returns CDR1 LGHNA and CDR2 YSLEER. CDR3 size: 15 residues.

V and J are TRBV28 and TRBJ2-5, with 9 bases matching TRBD1. Trimming at V came to 5 bases and at J to 1 base, leaving 8 bases not matched to a gene. The CDR3 loop spans 16 amino acids. Germline CDR1 reads MDHEN; CDR2 reads SYDVKM. CDR3 bases: TGTGCCAGCAGTCAGACAGGGGGTGCCTCCCAAGAGACCCAGTACTTC. Encoded protein: CASSQTGGASQETQYF.